This T cell receptor beta chain was recorded in a study of cytomegalovirus exposure and HLA in healthy donors. Primers: 60 Vbeta forward and 13 Jbeta reverse. The data were produced by immunoSEQ multiplex PCR, yet TCRdb's version contains in-frame clones alone and is incomplete. The sample has about 150,000 clones, roughly 85% seen once; the top ten hold 1%. Germline V gives CDR1 MNHEY, CDR2 SMNVEV (reference sequence). V lost 6 bases, J lost 2 bases, and 8 bases stayed unmatched. CDR3 length equals 15 residues. Notes on the study in general: Per published reports, the classifier diagnosed cytomegalovirus status with high specificity and sensitivity. There were about 160 TCR beta chains listed as cytomegalovirus-associated. Follow-up analysis found HLA locus-dependent TCR association rates, highest for DRB1 and lowest for HLA-C. Another analysis was done later, and it associated approximately 15,000 TCR beta sequences with HLA alleles at 0.05 false discovery rate.

Worth noting for this clone: Its specificity is unknown.

Sequencing was done on a sample of PBMCs. This chain connects TRBV27 to TRBJ2-3; 7 bases line up with TRBD1. This TCR derives from a boy between 2 and 10 years old in good health and CMV-seronegative. CDR3 region: CASRQDRISTDTQYF. The CDR3 coding sequence is TGTGCCAGCAGGCAGGACAGGATATCCACAGATACGCAGTATTTT.